These T cell receptor beta chains were read from a single sample in a study of cytomegalovirus exposure and HLA in healthy donors. Generated by immunoSEQ multiplex PCR, the TCRdb table keeps only in-frame clones and is missing some. The profile shows 130,000 or so clones, less than 85% of them singletons. Sequences were obtained from PBMCs. The receptors stem from a woman in her thirties or forties in good health and CMV-seropositive. CDR3s include the opening cysteine and the closing phenylalanine or tryptophan. The D gene is left open where the match is weak. Clone size appears in some rows only: once, few, many, or a class for an expanded clone.

CDR3 DNA,CDR3 protein,V gene,J gene,D gene,clone size
TGTGCCAGCAGCCCGAGGATTGCAGTCAACACTGAAGCTTTCTTT,CASSPRIAVNTEAFF,TRBV7-6,TRBJ1-1,NA,few
TGTGCCAGCAGCGTAGAGGGACAGGGTGTAAATGAAGCTTTCTTT,CASSVEGQGVNEAFF,TRBV9,TRBJ1-1,TRBD1,NA
TGTGCCAGCAGTTACCTGGACAGGGACGGTGTATGGGTCTTT,CASSYLDRDGVWVF,TRBV28,TRBJ2-3,TRBD1,once
TGTGCCAGCAGTCGACAGGGGGCCGGCAATCAGCCCCAGCATTTT,CASSRQGAGNQPQHF,TRBV6-5,TRBJ1-5,TRBD1,NA
TGTGCCAGCTCGCCGACTAACGGAAGCACAGATACGCAGTATTTT,CASSPTNGSTDTQYF,TRBV18,TRBJ2-3,NA,NA
TGTGCCAGAAGCACAAACAGGGCCCCGGCGGGCTATCAGCCCCAGCATTTT,CARSTNRAPAGYQPQHF,TRBV5-3,TRBJ1-5,NA,NA
TGTGCCATCAGTGGGGACAGGGGTCATCAGCCCCAGCATTTT,CAISGDRGHQPQHF,TRBV10-3,TRBJ1-5,TRBD1,NA
TGCGCCAGCAGCGGAAGGGACAGAGGTTACAGAGTAATAGATACGCAGTATTTT,CASSGRDRGYRVIDTQYF,TRBV5-1,TRBJ2-3,TRBD1,NA
TGTGCCTGGAGTAGTCAGGGCGGTGGAGATACGCAGTATTTT,CAWSSQGGGDTQYF,TRBV30,TRBJ2-3,NA,NA
TGTGCCAGCAGCTTAGGGACCGGGACTAGCGTGGCCGGTGAGCAGTTCTTC,CASSLGTGTSVAGEQFF,TRBV7-8,TRBJ2-1,TRBD2,NA
TGCGCCAGCAGCCACCCCGCCGGGGAGCTGTTTTTT,CASSHPAGELFF,TRBV4-1,TRBJ2-2,NA,NA
TGTGCCAGCAGCCAACTTGGACCCGGGGATGCCGGGGAGCTGTTTTTT,CASSQLGPGDAGELFF,TRBV4-2,TRBJ2-2,NA,NA
TGTGCCAGCAGTTTACTAGGTATTAGCAATCAGCCCCAGCATTTT,CASSLLGISNQPQHF,TRBV27,TRBJ1-5,NA,few
TGTGCCAGTTCTGAGGTTGTGAACACTGAAGCTTTCTTT,CASSEVVNTEAFF,TRBV19,TRBJ1-1,NA,NA
TGTGCCAGCAGCTTGACAGGGGGGAACACTGAAGCTTTCTTT,CASSLTGGNTEAFF,TRBV7-3,TRBJ1-1,TRBD1,few
TGTGCCAGCAGCTTAGATCGGGGGGTAAATGAAAAACTGTTTTTT,CASSLDRGVNEKLFF,TRBV7-2,TRBJ1-4,NA,NA
TGTGCCAGCAGCGTACGAGCCCTGGACATGAACACTGAAGCTTTCTTT,CASSVRALDMNTEAFF,TRBV13,TRBJ1-1,NA,NA
TGTGCCAGTACCTCCCCGGGACAGGGGGATAACTATGGCTACACCTTC,CASTSPGQGDNYGYTF,TRBV2,TRBJ1-2,TRBD1,NA
TGTGCCAGCAGCTTAAATGGAGGGGGCTACACTGAAGCTTTCTTT,CASSLNGGGYTEAFF,TRBV5-4,TRBJ1-1,TRBD1,once